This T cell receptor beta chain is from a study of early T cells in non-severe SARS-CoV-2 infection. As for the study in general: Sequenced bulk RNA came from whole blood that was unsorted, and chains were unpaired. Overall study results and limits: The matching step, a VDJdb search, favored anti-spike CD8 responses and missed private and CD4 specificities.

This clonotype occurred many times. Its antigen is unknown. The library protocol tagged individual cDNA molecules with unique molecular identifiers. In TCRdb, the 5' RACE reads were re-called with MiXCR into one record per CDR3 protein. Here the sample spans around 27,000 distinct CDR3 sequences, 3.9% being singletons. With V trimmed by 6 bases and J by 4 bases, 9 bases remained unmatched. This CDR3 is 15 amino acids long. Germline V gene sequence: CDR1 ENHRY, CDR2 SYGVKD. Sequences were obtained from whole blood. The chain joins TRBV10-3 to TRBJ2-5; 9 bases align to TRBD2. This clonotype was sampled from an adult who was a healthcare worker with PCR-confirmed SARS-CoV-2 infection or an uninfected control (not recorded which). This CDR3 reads CAISGGLAELETQYF. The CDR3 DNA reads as TGTGCCATCAGCGGGGGACTAGCAGAGCTAGAGACCCAGTACTTC.